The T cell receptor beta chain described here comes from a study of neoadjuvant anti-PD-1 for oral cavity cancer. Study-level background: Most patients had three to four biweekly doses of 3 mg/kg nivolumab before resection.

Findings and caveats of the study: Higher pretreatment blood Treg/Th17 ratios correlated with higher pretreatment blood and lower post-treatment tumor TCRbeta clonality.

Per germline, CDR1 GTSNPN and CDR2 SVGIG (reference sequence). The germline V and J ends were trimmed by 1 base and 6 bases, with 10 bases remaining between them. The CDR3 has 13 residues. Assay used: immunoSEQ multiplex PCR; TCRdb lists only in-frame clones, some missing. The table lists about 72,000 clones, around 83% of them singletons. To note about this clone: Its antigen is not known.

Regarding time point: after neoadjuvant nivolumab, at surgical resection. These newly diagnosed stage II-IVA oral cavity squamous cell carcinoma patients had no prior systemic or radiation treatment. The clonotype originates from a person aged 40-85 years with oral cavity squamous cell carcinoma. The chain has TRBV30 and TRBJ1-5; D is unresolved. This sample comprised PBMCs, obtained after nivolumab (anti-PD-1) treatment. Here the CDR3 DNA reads TGTGCCTGGAGTGATAACGGGTTTCAGCCCCAGCATTTT. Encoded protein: CAWSDNGFQPQHF.